This record concerns one T cell receptor (beta chain) sequence. Germline trimming cut 5 bases from V and 4 bases from J; bases unmatched to any gene: 7. CDR1 LNHDA and CDR2 SQIVND come from the germline V gene (reference sequence). The CDR3 sequence is 17 residues long. As originally analysed: Reference gene primer amplification gave estimated nucleated cell counts. The assay was immunoSEQ multiplex PCR, and TCRdb's table has in-frame clones only and misses some. V, J and clone size were drawn from that table, and D and trimming were deduced from the DNA. The sample gives about 150,000 clones, 80% to 90% of which show up once; under 3.5% is in the top ten. This sample was included in a study of blood T cell repertoires in COVID-19. Study context: Material from acute and convalescent COVID-19 was sourced from the United States, Italy and Spain. Sources were T cells, B-cell-depleted T cells, or PBMCs; the material itself was cDNA or gDNA.

The clonotype was recovered from an older woman with active COVID-19. Sequencing was performed on peripheral blood. The V gene is TRBV19, the J gene TRBJ2-1, with TRBD2 matching over 14 bases. For the CDR3, the DNA is TGTGCCAGTAGTCTTGGGACTAGCGGGAGAAAATACAATGAGCAGTTCTTC. It yields the protein CASSLGTSGRKYNEQFF.